Each of the 5 T cell receptor beta chains below was sequenced from the same sample in a study of blood T cell repertoires in COVID-19. TCRdb's copy holds only in-frame clones and misses some; the assay was immunoSEQ multiplex PCR. The table shows about 180,000 clones, with about three quarters occurring only once. Sequencing was done on a sample of peripheral blood. Receptor source: a woman aged 80 or over with COVID-19, enrolled during active disease.

The V call is TRBV21-1, the J call TRBJ1-6. TRBV21-1 is annotated as a pseudogene. The CDR3 extends over 12 amino acids. Here the CDR3 DNA reads TGTGCCAGCAGCAAAGCCTCCCTCCCCCTCCACTTT. It translates to CASSKASLPLHF.

V and J are TRBV7-2 and TRBJ1-2; no firm D call. This CDR3 comprises 11 residues. From germline, CDR1 is SGHTA and CDR2 FQGNSA. Trimming took off 5 bases at V and 4 bases at J, with 5 bases between the two ends. CDR3: CASSRGYGYTF. CDR3 DNA: TGTGCCAGCAGCCGGGGCTATGGCTACACCTTC.

V gene TRBV5-1 combines with J gene TRBJ2-5; no firm D call. The CDR3 totals 14 residues. Germline V gene sequence: CDR1 SGHRS, CDR2 YFSETQ. V dropped 0 bases and J dropped 1 base, with 7 bases sitting between them. The CDR3 coding sequence is TGCGCCAGCAGCTTGGGACTCGGCCAAGAGACCCAGTACTTC. This sequence encodes CASSLGLGQETQYF.

The CDR3 DNA follows: TGTGCCAGCAAGATCCACCCATCGAGCTCCTACAATGAGCAGTTCTTC. Its protein is CASKIHPSSSYNEQFF. This chain links TRBV2 with TRBJ2-1, with D hard to call. The V gene lost 7 bases and the J gene lost 0 bases, with 16 bases spanning the gap. This CDR3 has 16 amino acids. The germline CDR1 and CDR2 sequences are SNHLY and FYNNEI. The whole variable domain, remainder taken from reference TRBV2 and TRBJ2-1, is EPEVTQTPSHQVTQMGQEVILRCVPISNHLYFYWYRQILGQKVEFLVSFYNNEISEKSEIFDDQFSVERPDGSNFTLKIRSTKLEDSAMYFCASKIHPSSSYNEQFFGPGTRLTVL.

This chain joins TRBV29-1 and TRBJ1-1, with 10 positions matching TRBD1. The CDR3 has 14 amino acids. Germline loops: CDR1 SQVTM, CDR2 ANQGSEA. The trim removed 4 bases at V and 1 base at J, leaving 3 bases unmatched. For the CDR3, the DNA is TGCAGCGTTGGAGGACAGGGGGGGAACACTGAAGCTTTCTTT. It is translated as CSVGGQGGNTEAFF.